Listed here are 24 T cell receptor beta chains from one sample, sequenced in a study of technical replicates of blood from several donors. Generated by immunoSEQ multiplex PCR, the TCRdb table keeps only in-frame clones and is missing some. Among about 78,000 clones listed, 90% to 95% were seen once. The sequencing sample was made of T cells isolated from PBMCs. These receptors all come from a human donor in good health.

CDR3 bases: TGTGCCAGCAGCTTAGCGAGACAATCAAACTCTGGAAACACCATATATTTT. Translation: CASSLARQSNSGNTIYF. The V call is TRBV7-9, the J call TRBJ1-3; D gene unclear. CDR1 and CDR2 (germline): SEHNR, FQNEAQ (reference sequence). Deletions cut 0 bases from V and 0 bases from J, with 12 bases between. This CDR3 is built from 17 residues.

This clone was counted once. The chain carries TRBV27 and TRBJ2-1; 11 bases are a match to TRBD2. The V segment lost 0 bases and the J segment 3 bases; nucleotides outside the gene matches: 4. This CDR3 has 17 amino acids. Germline-derived CDR1 and CDR2 are MNHEY and SMNVEV (reference sequence). The CDR3 reads CASSLSPGLAVYNEQFF. The CDR3 DNA reads as TGTGCCAGCAGTTTATCTCCGGGACTAGCGGTCTACAATGAGCAGTTCTTC.

J is TRBJ2-5 and V is TRBV2, with D perhaps TRBD1 (5 bases). CDR1 SNHLY and CDR2 FYNNEI come from the germline V gene. Trimming removed 3 bases at V and 2 bases at J, with 13 bases between. This CDR3 is 15 amino acids long. CDR3 sequence reads: CASSDTIDSQETQYF. The CDR3 nucleotides are TGTGCCAGCAGTGACACAATTGACAGTCAAGAGACCCAGTACTTC.

This clone showed up just once. The V gene is TRBV20-1, the J gene TRBJ2-5; D is unclear. The CDR3 spans 11 residues. V gave up 3 bases and J gave up 5 bases, with 7 bases separating them. Germline CDR1 is DFQATT and CDR2 is SNEGSKA (reference sequence). The CDR3 nucleotides are TGCAGTGCTAGTAGTCGTGAGACCCAGTACTTC. Amino acid sequence: CSASSRETQYF.

In its sample, this clone was seen once. CDR3 amino acids: CASSIVRERVEQFF. As DNA, the CDR3 is TGTGCCAGTAGTATAGTTAGAGAGCGGGTGGAACAGTTCTTC. V is TRBV19 and J is TRBJ2-1; D perhaps matches TRBD2 (6 bases). Germline V lookup: CDR1 LNHDA, CDR2 SQIVND (reference sequence). Trimming stripped 1 base from V and 13 bases from J, with 17 bases between. The CDR3 sequence is 14 residues long.

V usage is TRBV10-1 and J usage is TRBJ1-5; 7 positions match TRBD1. Looked up from germline, CDR1 is WNHNN and CDR2 is SYGVQD (reference sequence). Unmatched junction bases numbered 7, after V lost 6 bases and J lost 5 bases. This CDR3 is built from 14 residues. The CDR3 sequence is CASSKTGADQPQHF. The CDR3 DNA sequence: TGCGCCAGCAGCAAAACAGGGGCCGATCAGCCCCAGCATTTT.

V is TRBV6-1 and J is TRBJ2-7, with a possible D match to TRBD1 (5 bases). This CDR3 is built from 14 residues. V dropped 5 bases and J dropped 2 bases, with 13 bases sitting between them. CDR1 and CDR2 (germline): MNHNS, SASEGT. The DNA for the CDR3 is TGTGCCAGCAGTTCCTTTACAGGACCCTACGAGCAGTACTTC. Amino acids: CASSSFTGPYEQYF.

This clone has only one observation. The gene calls are TRBV7-2 and TRBJ2-5, with D tentatively TRBD2 (5 bases). V gave up 4 bases and J gave up 4 bases, with 13 bases separating them. Germline CDR1 and CDR2: SGHTA and FQGNSA. The CDR3 loop spans 14 amino acids. CDR3: CASSSYLATETQYF. CDR3 bases: TGTGCCAGCAGCTCCTACCTAGCAACAGAGACCCAGTACTTC.

The chain has TRBV29-1 and TRBJ1-4, with a tentative D call TRBD1 (6 bases). With 5 bases removed from V and 1 base from J, the gap between germline ends came to 14 bases. Looked up from germline, CDR1 is SQVTM and CDR2 is ANQGSEA. This CDR3 contains 15 residues. The CDR3 coding sequence is TGCAGCGTTCAACCTTCCAGGGGAACTAATGAAAAACTGTTTTTT. It encodes CSVQPSRGTNEKLFF.

V and J are TRBV5-1 and TRBJ1-3; a weak D match, TRBD1 (6 bases). The ends were cut back, 0 bases at V and 2 bases at J, with 6 bases in the middle. Germline V CDR1 and CDR2: SGHRS, YFSETQ. The CDR3 has 14 residues. The CDR3 protein is CASSLGTAGNTIYF. CDR3 nucleotide sequence: TGCGCCAGCAGCTTGGGGACAGCTGGAAACACCATATATTTT.

This clone was picked up one time. CDR3 nucleotides: TGTGCCATCTCGGGGGGGCCACGGTCAGATGGCTACACCTTC. It specifies CAISGGPRSDGYTF. The chain links TRBV10-3 to TRBJ1-2; D perhaps matches TRBD1 (6 bases). CDR1 is ENHRY and CDR2 is SYGVKD in the germline V gene. The CDR3 loop spans 14 amino acids. Trimming removed 8 bases at V and 6 bases at J, with 19 bases between.

DNA of the CDR3: TGTGCCAGCAGCTCTCGAGCTAACTATGGCTACACCTTC. Translating it yields CASSSRANYGYTF. The chain links TRBV7-9 to TRBJ1-2; the D is unclear. The CDR3 has 13 amino acids. V gave up 4 bases and J gave up 0 bases, with 6 bases separating them. Germline loops: CDR1 SEHNR, CDR2 FQNEAQ (reference sequence).

The chain combines TRBV15 with TRBJ2-5; a weak D match, TRBD2 (5 bases). V gave up 6 bases and J gave up 4 bases, with 15 bases separating them. The CDR3 runs to 14 residues. Germline CDR1 and CDR2: LNHNV and YYDKDF (reference sequence). The CDR3 protein is CATREVGPPETQYF. DNA of the CDR3: TGTGCCACCAGGGAGGTTGGGCCGCCAGAGACCCAGTACTTC. The full variable domain, completed using reference TRBV15 and TRBJ2-5, is DAMVIQNPRYQVTQFGKPVTLSCSQTLNHNVMYWYQQKSSQAPKLLFHYYDKDFNNEADTPDNFQSRRPNTSFCFLDIRSPGLGDTAMYLCATREVGPPETQYFGPGTRLLVL.

The rearrangement uses TRBV10-1 and TRBJ2-7; 9 bases agree with TRBD2. The ends lost 4 bases at V and 6 bases at J; junction bases unmatched: 7. The CDR3 has 14 residues. The germline CDR1 and CDR2 sequences are WNHNN and SYGVQD (reference sequence). CDR3 region: CASSVGREGSEQYF. The CDR3 DNA sequence: TGCGCCAGCAGTGTTGGGCGGGAGGGTAGCGAGCAGTACTTC.

The chain carries TRBV28 and TRBJ1-2; the D gene is possibly TRBD1 (6 bases). CDR3 length: 16 residues. Germline assignment: CDR1 MDHEN and CDR2 SYDVKM. Deletions cut 6 bases from V and 5 bases from J, with 22 bases between. The CDR3 sequence is CASSHHRELNNYGYTF. The CDR3 coding sequence is TGTGCCAGCAGCCACCACAGGGAGCTCAACAATTATGGCTACACCTTC.

V gene TRBV20-1 combines with J gene TRBJ2-7, with a tentative D call TRBD1 (5 bases). Germline V gene lookup returns CDR1 DFQATT and CDR2 SNEGSKA (reference sequence). This CDR3 spans 10 amino acids. CDR3 sequence reads: CSGKGFEQYF. In nucleotides, the CDR3 is TGCAGCGGAAAGGGGTTCGAGCAGTACTTC.

The V call is TRBV11-2, the J call TRBJ2-1, with D unresolved. V lost 5 bases to trimming and J lost 7 bases, with 9 bases between them. CDR3 length: 12 residues. The V gene's germline CDR1 is SGHAT and CDR2 FQNNGV. The CDR3 reads CASSPAQNEQFF. As DNA, the CDR3 is TGTGCCAGCAGCCCTGCCCAGAATGAGCAGTTCTTC.

This clone has a handful of counts. This chain links TRBV25-1 with TRBJ1-2; 7 positions match TRBD1. V lost 1 base to trimming and J lost 8 bases; unmatched junction nucleotides: 7. This CDR3 contains 14 residues. Germline V CDR1 and CDR2: MGHDK, SYGVNS. CDR3 sequence: CASSEFIRGRGYTF. The CDR3 DNA reads as TGTGCCAGCAGTGAATTCATAAGGGGGCGGGGCTACACCTTC.

This chain connects TRBV19 to TRBJ2-7; D not resolved. V was cut by 5 bases and J by 1 base, with 9 bases left in between. The CDR3 totals 13 residues. Germline V CDR1 and CDR2: LNHDA, SQIVND (reference sequence). The CDR3: CASSYSLSYEQYF. The CDR3 region has the DNA TGTGCCAGTAGTTACAGTTTATCCTACGAGCAGTACTTC.

The chain employs TRBV7-3 and TRBJ2-3, with D possibly TRBD2 on 5 matching bases. V was pared by 4 bases and J by 5 bases, with 10 bases between. This CDR3 region has 13 residues. From germline, CDR1 is SGHTA and CDR2 FQGTGA. The CDR3 DNA follows: TGTGCCAGCAGCTCCATACTAGAAGATACGCAGTATTTT. This sequence encodes CASSSILEDTQYF. Supplemented by reference TRBV7-3 and TRBJ2-3, the full variable domain reads GAGVSQTPSNKVTEKGKYVELRCDPISGHTALYWYRQSLGQGPEFLIYFQGTGAADDSGLPNDRFFAVRPEGSVSTLKIQRTERGDSAVYLCASSSILEDTQYFGPGTRLTVL.

The chain carries TRBV15 and TRBJ1-4; no definite D call. Trimming took 2 bases from V and 7 from J, leaving 20 bases between them. CDR1 LNHNV and CDR2 YYDKDF come from the germline V gene (reference sequence). The CDR3 sequence is 17 residues long. The CDR3 DNA is TGTGCCACCAGCAGACTCTATGGGAGGCAGGAATCTGAAAAACTGTTTTTT. This codes for CATSRLYGRQESEKLFF.

The chain uses TRBV19 and TRBJ2-5, with a weak D call TRBD2 (6 bases). Germline lookup yields CDR1 LNHDA and CDR2 SQIVND (reference sequence). V was cut by 7 bases and J by 5 bases, with 14 bases left in between. CDR3 length: 13 amino acids. Written as DNA, the CDR3 is TGTGCCAGTATGGGGGGATATGGGGAGACCCAGTACTTC. It is translated as CASMGGYGETQYF.

This chain joins TRBV5-6 and TRBJ1-5; D is unclear. Trimming took off 4 bases at V and 2 bases at J, with 13 bases between the two ends. CDR1 is SGHDT and CDR2 is YYEEEE in the germline V gene. This CDR3 is built from 15 residues. The CDR3 protein is CASSENGEGNQPQHF. As DNA, the CDR3 is TGTGCCAGCAGCGAGAACGGTGAGGGCAATCAGCCCCAGCATTTT. The entire variable domain, with the rest obtained from reference TRBV5-6 and TRBJ1-5, is as follows: DAGVTQSPTHLIKTRGQQVTLRCSPKSGHDTVSWYQQALGQGPQFIFQYYEEEERQRGNFPDRFSGHQFPNYSSELNVNALLLGDSALYLCASSENGEGNQPQHFGDGTRLSIL.

This chain connects TRBV7-2 to TRBJ2-3; 9 nucleotides line up with TRBD2. Germline loops: CDR1 SGHTA, CDR2 FQGNSA. The CDR3 is 14 residues long. Unmatched junction bases numbered 3, after V lost 6 bases and J lost 2 bases. The CDR3 nucleotides read TGTGCCAGCAGTCCTAGCGGGGCCACAGATACGCAGTATTTT. Its protein is CASSPSGATDTQYF.